This T cell receptor beta chain was recorded in a study of control samples from healthy donors and cancer patients. CDR1 and CDR2 (germline): SEHNR, FQNEAQ (reference sequence). Trimming removed 5 bases from V and 6 bases from J; junction bases left unmatched: 3. The CDR3 covers 12 residues. Data came from immunoSEQ multiplex PCR; TCRdb stores just in-frame clones and leaves some out. The sample has fewer than 90,000 clones, approximately 89% seen once. The sequence derives from a man aged 45-65 years in good health. The chain has TRBV7-9 and TRBJ1-2; 7 bases are shared with TRBD1. The sample consisted of blood. CDR3 sequence: CASSLTGDGYTF. CDR3 nucleotides: TGTGCCAGCAGCCTTACAGGGGATGGCTACACCTTC.